This T cell receptor (beta chain) was identified in a study of cytomegalovirus exposure and HLA in healthy donors. A multiplex PCR was run with 60 Vbeta primers and 13 Jbeta primers. Libraries were prepared by immunoSEQ multiplex PCR; TCRdb keeps only in-frame clonotypes and omits some of them. The sample contains about 160,000 clones, roughly 85% of which appear only once. The CDR3 loop spans 12 amino acids. Germline V gene lookup returns CDR1 MDHEN and CDR2 SYDVKM. Losses at the gene ends were 5 bases for V and 5 bases for J; bases not matched to a gene: 1. The material sequenced was PBMCs. This clonotype originated in a woman in her forties or fifties in good health and CMV-seronegative. V gene TRBV28 combines with J gene TRBJ2-7, with TRBD2 identical over 9 bases. The CDR3 spells CASSLAGHEQYF. CDR3 DNA: TGTGCCAGCAGTCTAGCGGGACACGAGCAGTACTTC.